This TCR beta chain was recovered during a study of graft-versus-host responses after intestinal transplantation (dated by TCRdb to the early 2020s). Broadly, across the study: The transplants that recipients received were multivisceral, liver-intestinal, or isolated intestinal. All recipients received anti-thymocyte globulin induction followed by maintenance tacrolimus and steroids for roughly three years. Graft-versus-host and host-versus-graft alloreactive T cell clones were tracked in the graft, circulation and bone marrow after intestinal transplantation using bulk TCR-beta CDR3 sequencing. Alloreactive clones were identified by sequencing pre-transplant mixed lymphocyte reaction products and comparing these products with unstimulated pre-transplant donor and recipient T cells. A cohort of about 26 intestinal transplant recipients, including one retransplant, was enrolled, and a few patients lacking pretransplant specimens were excluded. Donor T cell macrochimerism was defined as a peak of at least 4% donor T cells among recipient peripheral blood mononuclear cells. Samples from a few later patients were sequenced in-house on an Illumina MiSeq with MiXCR processing rather than by the commercial service.

From cysteine to phenylalanine, the CDR3 is 14 amino acids long. Just CDR3 DNA is preserved here, 42 bases in frame from base 1. Unmatched junction bases come to 4, with V trimmed by 5 bases and J by 3 bases. The germline V gene yields SGHTA for CDR1 and FQGTGA for CDR2. Study-wide conclusions, independent of this receptor: The relatively low number and heterogeneity of intestinal transplant patients limited the conclusions. In patients with donor T cell macrochimerism, the allografts had high GvH to HvG T cell clonal ratios. Peak levels of circulating GvH clones were associated with declines in HvG clones early after transplant. GvH clones were found in recipient bone marrow, and some of the GvH clones appeared earlier in ileal mucosa or blood, which is consistent with an intestinal mucosal origin.

This clone has a single count. What this receptor recognizes is not known. No base qualities exist here, and no much larger clone lies one base off it. Explained via the paper, the time point label denotes: cells obtained before transplantation from donor or recipient. CD3+CD4+ and CD3+CD8+ populations were FACS-sorted from unstimulated pre-transplant donor and recipient cells taken from spleen or lymph nodes. Receptor amplification or capture employed the immunoSEQ multiplex PCR assay. In most patients, genomic DNA was isolated using the Qiagen DNeasy Blood and Tissue Kit and sent frozen to Adaptive Biotechnologies for TCR sequencing. For most patients, genomic DNA was subjected to high-throughput TCR-beta CDR3 sequencing by Adaptive Biotechnologies. The paper's processing steps were these. Adaptive's ImmunoSEQ software was the source of the TCR sequencing data for 15 to 20 patients, while a few other patients were processed with MiXCR and VDJtools. CD4 versus CD8 sorting errors were corrected by removing sequences found in both subsets at a frequency ratio below 5:1. CDR3 nucleotide sequences shared between donor and recipient were removed because the origin of such sequences could not be assigned. To count as alloreactive, a clone needed at least 2-fold expansion over unstimulated cells and a minimum CFSE-low frequency of 0.002% (template counts) or 0.001% (read counts). A clone was considered mappable if detected in the sequenced pre-transplant spleen, lymph node, or MLR CFSE-low populations of the donor or recipient. Cumulative frequency of alloreactive clones was calculated as a percentage of all sequences weighted by copy number. TCRdb mirrors the immuneACCESS table, restricted to in-frame sequences. Some clones are absent from its copies; in checked studies, under half trace to an unresolved V gene, and the reason for the others is unknown. Clonal size and the V and J genes are those of that table, whereas D and trimming came from the DNA. Within this sample are some 82,000 clones, with about nine tenths of them counted one time only. The ten biggest clones cover roughly 8% of the sample.

The receptor was isolated from a human donor who was the organ donor for an intestinal transplant. The chain joins TRBV7-3 to TRBJ2-5, and 9 bases in between align with TRBD2. Material: unstimulated CD8+ T cells sorted from spleen or lymph node cells, obtained before transplant. The base sequence is TGTGCCAGCAGCGACGCGGGGGGGGAAGAGACCCAGTACTTC. Translated, it reads CASSDAGGEETQYF.